Listed below are T cell receptor beta chains from one sample, sequenced in a study of blood T cell repertoires in COVID-19. Sequenced by immunoSEQ multiplex PCR; TCRdb stores in-frame clones only, minus some. This table has roughly 500,000 clones, approximately 87% appearing once. Specimen: PBMCs or T cells enriched from blood (not recorded which). The receptors derive from a woman aged 40 to 50 who had recovered from COVID-19. CDR3s include the opening cysteine and the closing phenylalanine or tryptophan. A D gene is named only where the DNA matches it firmly. Only part of the rows carry a size: once, few, many, or a class if the clone is expanded.

j_call d_call v_call clone_size cdr3_aa cdr3_nt
TRBJ2-1 TRBD2 TRBV3-1/TRBV3-2 . CASSPTSLEQFF TGTGCCAGCAGCCCGACTAGCCTGGAGCAGTTCTTC
TRBJ2-1 TRBD1 TRBV7-2 . CASSSGQGTYNEQFF TGTGCCAGCAGCTCGGGACAGGGTACCTACAATGAGCAGTTCTTC
TRBJ1-3 . TRBV4-3 . CASSHLQELRNTIYF TGCGCCAGCAGCCACCTACAGGAATTAAGAAACACCATATATTTT
TRBJ1-5 TRBD1 TRBV12-3/TRBV12-4 . CASRAGGGPQHF TGTGCCAGCAGGGCAGGGGGTGGTCCCCAGCATTTT
TRBJ2-2 TRBD1 TRBV3-1/TRBV3-2 . CASSRQGPGELFF TGTGCCAGCAGCCGACAGGGACCCGGGGAGCTGTTTTTT
TRBJ1-2 . TRBV27 . CASTPTSGNYGYTF TGTGCCAGCACCCCTACTTCGGGAAACTATGGCTACACCTTC
TRBJ2-7 TRBD2 TRBV29-1 . CSAHAGLAGVSEQYF TGCAGCGCCCACGCTGGACTAGCGGGAGTTAGCGAGCAGTACTTC
TRBJ2-7 TRBD2 TRBV6-2/TRBV6-3 . CASSYSLAGSVVWGLYEQYF TGTGCCAGCAGTTACTCGCTAGCGGGAAGCGTTGTGTGGGGACTCTACGAGCAGTACTTC
TRBJ2-7 . TRBV6-5 . CASSYSGGEDEQYF TGTGCCAGCAGTTACTCGGGCGGGGAGGACGAGCAGTACTTC
TRBJ2-1 TRBD1 TRBV27 . CASSLSSGQVGNEQFF TGTGCCAGCAGTTTAAGTTCGGGACAGGTTGGGAATGAGCAGTTCTTC
TRBJ1-6 . TRBV23-1 . CASSQWRDCTNSPLHF TGCGCCAGCAGTCAATGGCGGGACTGTACAAATTCACCCCTCCACTTT
TRBJ2-7 TRBD1 TRBV5-1 . CASSLVRGPSYEQYF TGCGCCAGCAGCTTGGTTAGGGGGCCTTCCTACGAGCAGTACTTC
TRBJ2-5 TRBD2 TRBV11-3 . CASSLGTAGAETQYF TGTGCCAGCAGCTTAGGGACGGCGGGAGCGGAGACCCAGTACTTC
TRBJ1-1 . TRBV2 few CASSAQGSRAFF TGTGCCAGCAGTGCCCAGGGATCGAGAGCTTTCTTT
TRBJ2-7 TRBD1 TRBV29-1 . CSVTGVASHYEQYF TGCAGCGTAACAGGGGTGGCATCCCACTACGAGCAGTACTTC
TRBJ1-1 . TRBV6-5 once CASSSRQMNTEAFF TGTGCCAGCAGTAGCAGACAGATGAACACTGAAGCTTTCTTT
TRBJ1-2 TRBD1 TRBV5-1 . CASGPQGGEGGYTF TGCGCCAGCGGACCCCAGGGGGGTGAGGGTGGCTACACCTTC
TRBJ1-5 . TRBV7-2 few CASSSRQNQPQHF TGTGCCAGCAGCAGCCGACAGAACCAGCCCCAGCATTTT
TRBJ1-1 TRBD1 TRBV11-2 . CASTAWRQGRNTEAFF TGTGCCAGCACCGCTTGGAGACAGGGAAGGAACACTGAAGCTTTCTTT
TRBJ2-7 . TRBV5-1 . CASSLTAAQNPYEQYF TGCGCCAGCAGCCTCACAGCGGCCCAGAACCCCTACGAGCAGTACTTC
TRBJ1-2 TRBD1 TRBV7-6 . CASSLGQGAYDYGYTF TGTGCCAGCAGCTTAGGACAGGGGGCTTATGACTATGGCTACACCTTC
TRBJ2-5 . TRBV11-1 . CASSFQAGLQETQYF TGTGCCAGCAGCTTTCAGGCGGGATTACAAGAGACCCAGTACTTC
TRBJ1-6 . TRBV21-1 . CASSPRDRINSPLHF TGTGCCAGCAGCCCGAGGGACAGGATAAATTCACCCCTCCACTTT
TRBJ2-1 TRBD1 TRBV24-1 . CATSEQTGVNEQFF TGTGCCACCAGTGAACAGACAGGGGTCAATGAGCAGTTCTTC
TRBJ1-2 TRBD1 TRBV25-1 . CASASSGQGEGYTF TGTGCCAGCGCATCCTCGGGACAGGGTGAGGGCTACACCTTC
TRBJ1-4 . TRBV30 . CAWTPRGGGVREKLFF TGTGCCTGGACCCCCCGTGGGGGGGGAGTTCGTGAAAAACTGTTTTTT
TRBJ2-1 TRBD2 TRBV7-9 . CASSSAGALYNEQFF TGTGCCAGCAGCTCCGCGGGAGCCCTCTACAATGAGCAGTTCTTC
TRBJ2-1 . TRBV4-3 . CASSQEAVSAYNEQFF TGCGCCAGCAGCCAAGAGGCGGTATCTGCTTACAATGAGCAGTTCTTC
TRBJ1-6 . TRBV5-1 once CASSLGVSSQGHSPLHF TGCGCCAGCAGCTTGGGAGTTTCGAGCCAGGGGCATTCACCCCTCCACTTT
TRBJ1-6 TRBD1 TRBV6-6 once CASSYPGQGLNSPLHF TGTGCCAGCAGTTACCCGGGACAGGGCCTAAATTCACCCCTCCACTTT
TRBJ2-7 TRBD1 TRBV7-6 . CASSLDRGPSYEQYF TGTGCCAGCAGCCTGGACAGGGGGCCTTCCTACGAGCAGTACTTC
TRBJ1-1 . TRBV6-6 . CAISPSGGENTEAFF TGTGCCATCAGCCCAAGTGGAGGGGAAAACACTGAAGCTTTCTTT
TRBJ2-2 . TRBV5-1 . CASSLAPDTGELFF TGCGCCAGCAGCTTGGCGCCGGACACCGGGGAGCTGTTTTTT
TRBJ1-2 . TRBV4-2 . CASSQVWGGGIEGYTF TGTGCCAGCAGCCAAGTCTGGGGAGGAGGGATCGAAGGCTACACCTTC
TRBJ1-6 TRBD1 TRBV13 . CASSPQGMESSPLHF TGTGCCAGCAGCCCACAGGGGATGGAATCATCACCCCTCCACTTT